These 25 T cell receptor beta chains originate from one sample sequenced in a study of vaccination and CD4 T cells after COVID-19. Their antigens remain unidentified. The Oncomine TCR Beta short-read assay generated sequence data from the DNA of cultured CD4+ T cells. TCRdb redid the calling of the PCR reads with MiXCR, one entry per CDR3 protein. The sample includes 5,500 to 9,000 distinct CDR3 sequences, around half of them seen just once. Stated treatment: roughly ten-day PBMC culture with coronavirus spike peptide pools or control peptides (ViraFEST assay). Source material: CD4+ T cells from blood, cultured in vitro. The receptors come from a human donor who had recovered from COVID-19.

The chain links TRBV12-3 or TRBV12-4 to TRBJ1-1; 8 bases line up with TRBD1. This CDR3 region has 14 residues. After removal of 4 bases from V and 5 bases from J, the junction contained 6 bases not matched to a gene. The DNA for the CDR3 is TGTGCCAGCAGTTCCTCCCGACAGGGGACTGAAGCTTTCTTT. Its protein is CASSSSRQGTEAFF.

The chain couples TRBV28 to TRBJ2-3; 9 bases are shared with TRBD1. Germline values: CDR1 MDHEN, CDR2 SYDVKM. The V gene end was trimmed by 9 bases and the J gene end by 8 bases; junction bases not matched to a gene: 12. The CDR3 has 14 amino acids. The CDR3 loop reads CASSKDRGPRTQYF. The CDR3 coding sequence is TGTGCCAGTTCGAAGGACAGGGGACCACGTACGCAGTATTTT.

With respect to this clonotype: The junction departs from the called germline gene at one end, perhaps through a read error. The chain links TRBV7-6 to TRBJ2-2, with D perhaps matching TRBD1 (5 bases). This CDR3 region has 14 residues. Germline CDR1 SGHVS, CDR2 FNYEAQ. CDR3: CASSLTAGIGELFF. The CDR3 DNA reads TGCGCCAGCAGCTTAACCGCAGGGATCGGGGAGCTGTTTTTT. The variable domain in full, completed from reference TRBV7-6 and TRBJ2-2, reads GAGVSQSPRYKVTKRGQDVALRCDPISGHVSLYWYRQALGQGPEFLTYFNYEAQQDKSGLPNDRFSAERPEGSISTLTIQRTEQRDSAMYRCASSLTAGIGELFFGEGSRLTVL.

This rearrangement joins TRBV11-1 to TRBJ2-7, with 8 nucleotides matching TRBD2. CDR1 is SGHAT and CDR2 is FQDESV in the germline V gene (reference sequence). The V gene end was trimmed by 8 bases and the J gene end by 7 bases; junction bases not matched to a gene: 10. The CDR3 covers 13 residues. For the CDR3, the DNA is TGTGCCAGCTCCCCTCGGGAGGGAGTGGAGCAGTACTTC. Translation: CASSPREGVEQYF.

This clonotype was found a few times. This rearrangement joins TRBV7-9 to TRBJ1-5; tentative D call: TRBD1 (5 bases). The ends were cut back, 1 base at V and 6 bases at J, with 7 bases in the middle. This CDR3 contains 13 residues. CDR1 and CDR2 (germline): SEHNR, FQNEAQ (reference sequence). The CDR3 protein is CASSLDGTQPQHF. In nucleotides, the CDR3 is TGTGCCAGCAGCTTAGATGGGACTCAGCCCCAGCATTTT.

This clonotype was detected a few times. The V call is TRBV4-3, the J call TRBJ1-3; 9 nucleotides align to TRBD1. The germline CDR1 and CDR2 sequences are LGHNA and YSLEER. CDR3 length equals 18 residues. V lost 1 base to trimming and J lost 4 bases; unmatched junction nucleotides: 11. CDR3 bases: TGCGCCAGCAGCCAAGGGGGACCAGGGACAGGGCCAGGAAACACCATATATTTT. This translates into CASSQGGPGTGPGNTIYF.

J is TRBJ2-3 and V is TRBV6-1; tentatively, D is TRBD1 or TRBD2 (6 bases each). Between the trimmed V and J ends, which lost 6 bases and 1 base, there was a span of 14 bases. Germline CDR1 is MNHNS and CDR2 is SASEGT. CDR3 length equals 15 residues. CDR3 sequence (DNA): TGTGCCAGCAGAGGGGGGCCCGGGCGCACAGATACGCAGTATTTT. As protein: CASRGGPGRTDTQYF.

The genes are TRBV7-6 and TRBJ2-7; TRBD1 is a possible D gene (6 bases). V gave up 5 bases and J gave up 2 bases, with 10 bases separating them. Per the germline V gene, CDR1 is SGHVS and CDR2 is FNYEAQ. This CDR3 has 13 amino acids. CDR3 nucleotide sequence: TGTGCCAGCAGCCCAGGGGACACCTACGAGCAGTACTTC. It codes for CASSPGDTYEQYF.

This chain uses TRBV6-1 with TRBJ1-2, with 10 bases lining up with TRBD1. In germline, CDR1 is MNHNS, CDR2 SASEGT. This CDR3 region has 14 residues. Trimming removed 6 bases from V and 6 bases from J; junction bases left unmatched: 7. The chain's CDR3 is CASRGTGAVNGYTF. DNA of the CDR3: TGTGCCAGCAGGGGGACAGGGGCGGTGAATGGCTACACCTTC.

CDR3 sequence: CASSGRQGLGGYTF. The CDR3 DNA reads TGTGCCAGCAGTGGAAGACAGGGCCTAGGAGGCTACACCTTC. The rearrangement links TRBV6-1 to TRBJ1-2; 7 bases line up with TRBD1. This CDR3 spans 14 amino acids. Germline CDR1 MNHNS, CDR2 SASEGT. V lost 4 bases to trimming and J lost 8 bases; unmatched junction nucleotides: 10.

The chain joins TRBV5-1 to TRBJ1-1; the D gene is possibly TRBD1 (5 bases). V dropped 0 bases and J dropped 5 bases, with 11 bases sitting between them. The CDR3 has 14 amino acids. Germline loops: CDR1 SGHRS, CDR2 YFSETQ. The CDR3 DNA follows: TGCGCCAGCAGCTTGGACAGGTCAGGAACTGAAGCTTTCTTT. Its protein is CASSLDRSGTEAFF.

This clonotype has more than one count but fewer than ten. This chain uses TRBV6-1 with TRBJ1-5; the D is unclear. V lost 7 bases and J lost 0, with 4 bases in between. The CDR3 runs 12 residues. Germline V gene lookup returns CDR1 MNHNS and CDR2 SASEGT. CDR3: CASNPSNQPQHF. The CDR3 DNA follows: TGTGCCAGCAACCCTAGCAATCAGCCCCAGCATTTT.

The CDR3 sequence: CAISDPSGSGEPYEQYF. The CDR3 DNA is TGTGCCATCAGTGACCCGTCGGGGAGCGGAGAACCCTACGAGCAGTACTTC. The chain uses TRBV10-3 and TRBJ2-7; D possibly corresponds to TRBD2 (5 bases). This CDR3 is built from 17 residues. V gave up 3 bases and J gave up 2 bases, with 20 bases separating them. Germline V lookup: CDR1 ENHRY, CDR2 SYGVKD.

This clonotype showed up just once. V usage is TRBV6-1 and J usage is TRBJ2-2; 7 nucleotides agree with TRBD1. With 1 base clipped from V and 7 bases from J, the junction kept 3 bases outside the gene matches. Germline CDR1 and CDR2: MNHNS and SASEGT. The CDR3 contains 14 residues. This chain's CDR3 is CASSEDRGHGELFF. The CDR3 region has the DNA TGTGCCAGCAGTGAAGATAGGGGGCACGGGGAGCTGTTTTTT.

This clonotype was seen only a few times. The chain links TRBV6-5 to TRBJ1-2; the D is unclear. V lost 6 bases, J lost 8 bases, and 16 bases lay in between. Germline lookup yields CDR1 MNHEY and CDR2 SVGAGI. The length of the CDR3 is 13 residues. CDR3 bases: TGTGCCAGCAGCTACGACCGGGGTGGGGGCTACACCTTC. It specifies CASSYDRGGGYTF.

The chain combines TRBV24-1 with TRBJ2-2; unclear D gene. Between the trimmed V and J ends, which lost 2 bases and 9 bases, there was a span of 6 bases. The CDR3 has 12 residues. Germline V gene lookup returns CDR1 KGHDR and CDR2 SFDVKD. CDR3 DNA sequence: TGTGCCACCAGTGATTCCCTCAGGGAGCTGTTTTTT. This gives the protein CATSDSLRELFF.

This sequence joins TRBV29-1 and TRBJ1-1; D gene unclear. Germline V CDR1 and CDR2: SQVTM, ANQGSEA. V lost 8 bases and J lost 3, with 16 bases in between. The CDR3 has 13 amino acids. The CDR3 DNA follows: TGCAGCACAAGCCTAGGGCGCGACACTGAAGCTTTCTTT. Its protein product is CSTSLGRDTEAFF.

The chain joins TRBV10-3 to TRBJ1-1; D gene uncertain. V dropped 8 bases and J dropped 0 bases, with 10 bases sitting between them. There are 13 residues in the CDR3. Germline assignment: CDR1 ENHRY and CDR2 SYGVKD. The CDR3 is CAIEETVNTEAFF. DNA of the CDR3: TGTGCCATCGAGGAGACGGTGAACACTGAAGCTTTCTTT.

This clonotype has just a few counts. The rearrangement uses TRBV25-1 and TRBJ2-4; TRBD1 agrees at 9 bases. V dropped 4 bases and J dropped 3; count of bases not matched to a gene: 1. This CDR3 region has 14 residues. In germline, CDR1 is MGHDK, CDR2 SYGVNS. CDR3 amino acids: CASSGTGDKNIQYF. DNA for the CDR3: TGTGCCAGCAGTGGGACAGGGGACAAAAACATTCAGTACTTC.

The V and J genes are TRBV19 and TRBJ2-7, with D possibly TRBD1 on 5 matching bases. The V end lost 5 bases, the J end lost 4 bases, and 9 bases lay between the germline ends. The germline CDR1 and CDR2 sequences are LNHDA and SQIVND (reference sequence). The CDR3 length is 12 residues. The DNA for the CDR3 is TGTGCCAGTAGTTCCAGGGCATACGAGCAGTACTTC. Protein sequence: CASSSRAYEQYF.

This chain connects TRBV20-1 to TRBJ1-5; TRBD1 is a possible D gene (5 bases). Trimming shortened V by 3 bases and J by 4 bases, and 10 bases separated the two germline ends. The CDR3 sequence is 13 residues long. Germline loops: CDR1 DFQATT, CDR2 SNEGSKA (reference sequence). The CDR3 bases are TGCAGTGCTAGTCAGGGACCAAATCAGCCCCAGCATTTT. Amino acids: CSASQGPNQPQHF.

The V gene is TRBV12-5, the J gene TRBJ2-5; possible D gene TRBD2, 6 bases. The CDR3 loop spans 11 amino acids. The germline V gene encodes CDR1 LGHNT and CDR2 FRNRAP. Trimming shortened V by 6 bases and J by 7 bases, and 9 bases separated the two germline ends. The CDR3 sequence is CASGLGGTQYF. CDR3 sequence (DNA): TGTGCTAGTGGCCTCGGGGGGACCCAGTACTTC. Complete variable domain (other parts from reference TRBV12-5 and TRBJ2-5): DARVTQTPRHKVTEMGQEVTMRCQPILGHNTVFWYRQTMMQGLELLAYFRNRAPLDDSGMPKDRFSAEMPDATLATLKIQPSEPRDSAVYFCASGLGGTQYFGPGTRLLVL.

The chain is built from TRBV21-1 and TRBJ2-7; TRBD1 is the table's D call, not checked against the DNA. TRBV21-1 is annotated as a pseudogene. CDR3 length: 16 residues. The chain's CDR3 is CASSKGWGQSSYEQYF. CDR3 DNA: TGTGCCAGCAGCAAAGGATGGGGACAAAGCTCCTACGAGCAGTACTTC.

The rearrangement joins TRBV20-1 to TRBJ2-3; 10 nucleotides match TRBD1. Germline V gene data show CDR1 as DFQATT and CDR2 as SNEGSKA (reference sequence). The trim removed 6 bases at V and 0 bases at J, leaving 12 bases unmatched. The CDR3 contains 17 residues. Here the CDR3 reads CSATGDRGFGSTDTQYF. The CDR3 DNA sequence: TGCAGTGCCACGGGGGACAGGGGATTTGGTAGCACAGATACGCAGTATTTT.

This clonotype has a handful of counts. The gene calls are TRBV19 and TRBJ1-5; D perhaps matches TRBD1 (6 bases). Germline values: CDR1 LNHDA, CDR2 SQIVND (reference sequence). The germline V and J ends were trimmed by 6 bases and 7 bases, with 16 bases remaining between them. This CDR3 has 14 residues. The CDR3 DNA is TGTGCCAGTAGAACCACAGGGTCGGCCCAGCCCCAGCATTTT. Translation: CASRTTGSAQPQHF. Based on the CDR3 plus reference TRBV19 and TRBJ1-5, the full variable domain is DGGITQSPKYLFRKEGQNVTLSCEQNLNHDAMYWYRQDPGQGLRLIYYSQIVNDFQKGDIAEGYSVSREKKESFPLTVTSAQKNPTAFYLCASRTTGSAQPQHFGDGTRLSIL.